This T cell receptor (beta chain) was profiled in a study of yellow fever vaccine responses in identical twins. In the case of this clonotype: Its antigen is not known.

Each CDR3 protein is one row after TCRdb ran MiXCR on the RT-PCR reads. Altogether about 11,000 distinct CDR3 sequences are present, 70% to 85% being singletons, with the ten largest covering less than 8.5%. This CDR3 comprises 18 residues. The V and J ends lost 0 bases and 0 bases respectively, with 16 bases between them. Germline V lookup: CDR1 LNHDA, CDR2 SQIVND (reference sequence). The study, taken as a whole, reports: Twins' T cell vaccine responses reportedly looked partly convergent, partly personalized.

The sequence was obtained from a woman in her late teens or twenties who received the yellow fever vaccine. The sequencing here drew on T cells from blood (PBMCs), unsorted or a sorted subset (not recorded which), taken before or after yellow fever vaccination (not recorded which). The chain has TRBV19 and TRBJ2-3, with D possibly TRBD2 on 5 matching bases. The CDR3 here is CASSIDIVLAASTDTQYF. DNA of the CDR3: TGTGCCAGTAGTATAGACATTGTTCTAGCAGCTAGCACAGATACGCAGTATTTT.